Sequencing of this T cell receptor (beta chain) was carried out in a study of cytomegalovirus exposure and HLA in healthy donors. Study-wide results and limits: Trimming of TCR beta V- and J-genes showed a link, identified in a later analysis, to a missense DCLRE1C variant. There were several of the most significant clusters that appeared linked to common viral pathogens in a later analysis. Earlier analysis looked at TCR beta V segments, and most were productive about 87% or about 30% of the time. Later work showed greater clonal expansion in HLA-associated TCR beta chains than in equally common others.

The CDR3 has 14 residues. The ends were cut back, 3 bases at V and 3 bases at J, with 11 bases in the middle. In germline, CDR1 is SGHNT, CDR2 YENEEA. Notes on this clone: Its antigen remains unknown.

PCR primers comprised 60 Vbeta and 13 Jbeta primers. Profiled with immunoSEQ multiplex PCR; TCRdb holds only in-frame clones, not every one. Of fewer than 150,000 clones in the sample, approximately 80% were seen once. This clonotype was sampled from a man aged 18 to 35 in good health and CMV-seronegative. V and J are TRBV11-3 and TRBJ2-5; TRBD1 is a possible D gene (6 bases). Sequencing input: PBMCs. DNA of the CDR3: TGTGCCAGCAGCTTCTCACAGGGAGAAGAGACCCAGTACTTC. Translation: CASSFSQGEETQYF.